The 8 T cell receptor beta chains below come from one sample, sequenced in a study of technical replicates of blood from a handful of donors. Using immunoSEQ multiplex PCR, the repertoire was profiled, and TCRdb retains in-frame clones only, with some absent. The sample records tens of thousands of clones, just under 95% being singletons. Sequenced: T cells isolated from PBMCs. The receptors were sampled from a human donor in good health.

To note about this clone: One junction end does not reproduce the germline sequence, and a read error may be involved. This chain connects TRBV7-7 to TRBJ2-5, with TRBD2 matching 8 bases. The CDR3 spans 18 residues. Germline CDR1 is SSHAT and CDR2 is FNYEAQ (reference sequence). Here the CDR3 DNA reads TGTGCTAGCAGCTTCACGCCCTCACGGGGACTAGTAGGCGAGACCCAGTACTTC. Translated, it gives CASSFTPSRGLVGETQYF.

The chain has TRBV30 and TRBJ2-7, with a possible D match to TRBD2 (5 bases). Germline CDR1 GTSNPN, CDR2 SVGIG (reference sequence). The CDR3 length is 15 residues. V was shortened by 0 bases and J by 0 bases, with 12 bases between the two germline ends. The CDR3 loop is CAWSVQGSLSYEQYF. CDR3 DNA: TGTGCCTGGAGTGTACAAGGGAGTCTCTCCTACGAGCAGTACTTC. The variable domain in full, completed from reference TRBV30 and TRBJ2-7, reads SQTIHQWPATLVQPVGSPLSLECTVEGTSNPNLYWYRQAAGRGLQLLFYSVGIGQISSEVPQNLSASRPQDRQFILSSKKLLLSDSGFYLCAWSVQGSLSYEQYFGPGTRLTVT.

The V call is TRBV4-1, the J call TRBJ2-1; the match to TRBD2 covers 7 bases. The germline gives CDR1 MGHRA, CDR2 YSYEKL. The ends lost 2 bases at V and 8 bases at J; junction bases unmatched: 9. The length of the CDR3 is 15 residues. This CDR3 is CASSQSTREIDEQFF. CDR3 DNA: TGCGCCAGCAGCCAATCTACGCGGGAGATCGATGAGCAGTTCTTC.

V usage is TRBV9 and J usage is TRBJ2-7, with 8 nucleotides matching TRBD1. Germline lookup yields CDR1 SGDLS and CDR2 YYNGEE. V was pared by 2 bases and J by 5 bases, with 6 bases of the junction left unmatched. This CDR3 contains 14 residues. CDR3 protein: CASSVSGGPHEQYF. The CDR3 nucleotides read TGTGCCAGCAGCGTGTCAGGGGGCCCCCACGAGCAGTACTTC.

The rearrangement uses TRBV14 and TRBJ1-2; D perhaps matches TRBD1 (5 bases). The CDR3 is 15 amino acids. Trimming took 0 bases from V and 4 from J, leaving 12 bases between them. The germline V gene has CDR1 SGHDN and CDR2 FVKESK. For the CDR3, the DNA is TGTGCCAGCAGCCAAGATGCGACAGCAGCCTATGGCTACACCTTC. Protein product: CASSQDATAAYGYTF. Full variable domain (rest looked up from reference TRBV14 and TRBJ1-2): EAGVTQFPSHSVIEKGQTVTLRCDPISGHDNLYWYRRVMGKEIKFLLHFVKESKQDESGMPNNRFLAERTGGTYSTLKVQPAELEDSGVYFCASSQDATAAYGYTFGSGTRLTVV.

The CDR3: CARGNRDRGPRGTF. Written as DNA, the CDR3 is TGTGCCAGAGGAAATCGGGACAGGGGGCCGCGGGGCACCTTC. The chain employs TRBV2 and TRBJ1-2; 12 nucleotides agree with TRBD1. Germline lookup yields CDR1 SNHLY and CDR2 FYNNEI. The CDR3 has 14 residues. V lost 9 bases to trimming and J lost 13 bases; unmatched junction nucleotides: 15.

The chain links TRBV15 to TRBJ2-5; TRBD1 agrees at 7 bases. Germline V gene data show CDR1 as LNHNV and CDR2 as YYDKDF (reference sequence). This CDR3 is 16 amino acids long. After removal of 4 bases from V and 2 bases from J, the junction contained 10 bases not matched to a gene. The CDR3 is CATSKDRPGPQETQYF. The CDR3 nucleotides are TGTGCCACCAGCAAGGACAGGCCGGGGCCTCAAGAGACCCAGTACTTC.

This chain links TRBV7-9 with TRBJ2-7, with a weak D call TRBD1 (6 bases). Germline values: CDR1 SEHNR, CDR2 FQNEAQ (reference sequence). The length of the CDR3 is 12 residues. Trimming left V 5 bases short and J 3 bases short, with 8 bases between. The CDR3 loop reads CASSKGGYEQYF. The DNA of the CDR3 is TGTGCCAGCAGCAAAGGGGGCTACGAGCAGTACTTC.